The next 7 T cell receptor beta chains were all read from a single sample in a study of liver allograft versus peripheral blood T cells. Study information: Transplanted livers and recipients' peripheral blood had their T cell receptor repertoires compared.

MiXCR was run by TCRdb on the reads, yielding one entry per CDR3 protein. The sample contains 7,000 to 9,500 distinct CDR3 sequences, under 20% of which appear only once. Receptor source: a human patient who had a liver transplant. A share of the T cells may be of graft donor origin.

This clonotype was detected once. V gene TRBV5-6 combines with J gene TRBJ2-1; 8 bases match TRBD1. Losses at the gene ends were 1 base for V and 3 bases for J; bases not matched to a gene: 6. The germline gives CDR1 SGHDT, CDR2 YYEEEE. This CDR3 region has 16 residues. This CDR3 is CASSLYQGASYNEQFF. The CDR3 nucleotides are TGTGCCAGCAGCTTGTACCAGGGGGCTAGCTACAATGAGCAGTTCTTC. The complete variable domain, with remaining parts taken from reference TRBV5-6 and TRBJ2-1, reads DAGVTQSPTHLIKTRGQQVTLRCSPKSGHDTVSWYQQALGQGPQFIFQYYEEEERQRGNFPDRFSGHQFPNYSSELNVNALLLGDSALYLCASSLYQGASYNEQFFGPGTRLTVL.

This clonotype was seen more than once but under ten times. This chain links TRBV7-9 with TRBJ1-5; TRBD1 might be the D (6 bases). With 4 bases removed from V and 4 bases from J, the gap between germline ends came to 14 bases. Per the germline V gene, CDR1 is SEHNR and CDR2 is FQNEAQ (reference sequence). The CDR3 contains 15 residues. CDR3 nucleotides: TGTGCCAGCAGCTCCAGGGGAGGGGAGAATCAGCCCCAGCATTTT. It translates to CASSSRGGENQPQHF.

This sequence joins TRBV14 and TRBJ1-1; no definite D call. Trimming removed 6 bases at V and 3 bases at J, with 17 bases between. Germline-derived CDR1 and CDR2 are SGHDN and FVKESK. This CDR3 spans 15 amino acids. The CDR3 loop reads CASREGRDGDTEAFF. The CDR3 DNA follows: TGTGCCAGCAGGGAAGGTCGCGATGGGGACACTGAAGCTTTCTTT.

A word on this clonotype: A read error may produce the germline difference seen at one junction end. CDR3 loop: CASSPPGPRYEQNF. The DNA of the CDR3 is TGTGCCAGCAGTCCCCCGGGACCTCGATACGAGCAGAACTTC. The chain couples TRBV28 to TRBJ2-7; D possibly matches TRBD1 or TRBD2 (5 bases each). This CDR3 comprises 14 residues. Germline V CDR1 and CDR2: MDHEN, SYDVKM.

In its sample, this clonotype ranks as medium-sized. This chain uses TRBV6-1 with TRBJ1-1; D gene unclear. The V end was cut by 3 bases, the J end by 5 bases, with 7 bases between. This CDR3 is built from 12 residues. Per germline, CDR1 MNHNS and CDR2 SASEGT. DNA for the CDR3: TGTGCCAGCAGTGAGCGAGAGACTGAAGCTTTCTTT. This sequence encodes CASSERETEAFF.

By share, this clonotype ranks as medium-sized. The gene calls are TRBV29-1 and TRBJ1-2; the match to TRBD1 covers 8 bases. Germline V gene data show CDR1 as SQVTM and CDR2 as ANQGSEA. CDR3 length: 15 residues. The trim removed 0 bases at V and 2 bases at J, leaving 5 bases unmatched. The CDR3 DNA reads TGCAGCGTTGAAGAGTGGGACAGGTTAAACTATGGCTACACCTTC. This translates into CSVEEWDRLNYGYTF.

The chain is built from TRBV10-3 and TRBJ1-2; no firm D call. This CDR3 is 15 amino acids long. Germline V gives CDR1 ENHRY, CDR2 SYGVKD. Trimming pared 0 bases from V and 8 bases from J, leaving 16 bases between. In nucleotides, the CDR3 is TGTGCCATCAGTGAGTCGATCCAGGCCCCGAAGGGCTACACCTTC. Its translation: CAISESIQAPKGYTF.